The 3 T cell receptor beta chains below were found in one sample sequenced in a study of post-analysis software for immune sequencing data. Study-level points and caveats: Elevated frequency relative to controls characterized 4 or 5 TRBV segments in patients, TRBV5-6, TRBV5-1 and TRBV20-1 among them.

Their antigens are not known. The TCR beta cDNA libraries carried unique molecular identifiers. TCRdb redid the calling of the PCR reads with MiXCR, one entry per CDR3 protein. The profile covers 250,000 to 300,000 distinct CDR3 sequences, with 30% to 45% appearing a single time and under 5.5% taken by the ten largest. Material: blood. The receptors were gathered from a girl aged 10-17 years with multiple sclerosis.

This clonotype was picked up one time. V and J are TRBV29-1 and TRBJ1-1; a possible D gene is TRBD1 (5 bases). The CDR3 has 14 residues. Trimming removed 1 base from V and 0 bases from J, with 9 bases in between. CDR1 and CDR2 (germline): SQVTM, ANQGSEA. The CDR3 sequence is CSVEGGEMNTEAFF. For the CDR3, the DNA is TGCAGCGTTGAAGGGGGGGAGATGAACACTGAAGCTTTCTTT.

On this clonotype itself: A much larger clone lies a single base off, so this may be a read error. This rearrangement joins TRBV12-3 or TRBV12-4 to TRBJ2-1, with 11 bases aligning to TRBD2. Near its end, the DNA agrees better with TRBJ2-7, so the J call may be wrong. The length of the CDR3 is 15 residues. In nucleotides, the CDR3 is TGTGCCAGCATTCCGGGACTAGCGGTAAACAATGAGCAGTACTTC. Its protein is CASIPGLAVNNEQYF.

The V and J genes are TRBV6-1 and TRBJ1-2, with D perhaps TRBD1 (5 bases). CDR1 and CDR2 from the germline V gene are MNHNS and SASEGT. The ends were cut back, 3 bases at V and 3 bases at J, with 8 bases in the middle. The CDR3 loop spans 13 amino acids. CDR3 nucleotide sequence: TGTGCCAGCAGTGACTGGGGGGACTATGGCTACACCTTC. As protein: CASSDWGDYGYTF.